This T cell receptor (beta chain) came from a study of CD8+ T cells in alopecia areata. Study-level points and caveats: The study found higher clonality in lesional than normal scalp, especially in alopecia totalis/universalis. Between patients, shared TCR sequences were less clear than in mice. This was possibly due in part to HLA diversity in the patient population. Scalp samples also contribute reads from the resident alphabeta T cells found in normal skin.

Sorting separated CD4+ and CD8+ T cells out of PBMCs. Investigators isolated RNA and reverse transcribed it into cDNA to act as the sequencing template. Sequencing was performed with immunoSEQ multiplex PCR; in TCRdb, only in-frame clones are kept and a portion is missing. Altogether fewer than 110,000 clones are present, less than 70% being singletons, with the ten largest covering around 10%. This clone was seen only once. Its cognate antigen is unknown. The germline V gene encodes CDR1 SGHRS and CDR2 YFSETQ. The CDR3 has 17 residues. Trimming took 5 bases from V and 4 from J; bases not matched to a gene: 11.

V usage is TRBV5-1 and J usage is TRBJ2-3, with 12 bases lining up with TRBD1. Sequences were obtained from CD4+ T cells sorted from blood. The TCR originated in a human donor in good health. The CDR3 spells CASSFLGGQGAADTQYF. The DNA for the CDR3 is TGCGCCAGCAGTTTCCTAGGGGGACAGGGGGCCGCAGATACGCAGTATTTT. The full variable domain, completed using reference TRBV5-1 and TRBJ2-3, is KAGVTQTPRYLIKTRGQQVTLSCSPISGHRSVSWYQQTPGQGLQFLFEYFSETQRNKGNFPGRFSGRQFSNSRSEMNVSTLELGDSALYLCASSFLGGQGAADTQYFGPGTRLTVL.